A selection of T cell receptor beta chains follows, all from one sample in a study of blood T cell repertoires in COVID-19. Clones were sequenced by immunoSEQ multiplex PCR, and TCRdb holds only the in-frame ones, with some missing. Here the sample spans more than 110,000 clones, under 90% being singletons. The sequenced material came from peripheral blood. Receptors originate from a woman of 80 years or more in a cohort sampled during active or convalescent COVID-19. Each CDR3 is given with its conserved first and last residue.

J gene | V gene | CDR3 protein
TRBJ2-2 | TRBV19 | CASSIRVQATGELFF
TRBJ2-1 | TRBV27 | CASSTHYDGGGAFSNEQFF
TRBJ1-2 | TRBV6-6 | CASSYRGSPIF
TRBJ2-1 | TRBV7-9 | CASSSVGRIQGYNEQFF
TRBJ2-1 | TRBV18 | CASSLRQPVEQFF
TRBJ2-1 | TRBV7-2 | CASSSADRGNEQFF
TRBJ1-4 | TRBV19 | CASSIADSTREKLFF
TRBJ1-5 | TRBV21-1 | CASRIDYQPQHF
TRBJ2-1 | TRBV9 | CASSKTGDPTSYNEQFF
TRBJ2-7 | TRBV12-3/TRBV12-4 | CASSLTGGAEQYF
TRBJ1-1 | TRBV7-2 | CASSSRTEINTEAFF
TRBJ2-1 | TRBV7-2 | CASSLGASSYNEQFF
TRBJ1-1 | TRBV5-1 | CASSLDRGYANTEAFF
TRBJ2-3 | TRBV19 | CASSQTSGGATDTQYF
TRBJ1-4 | TRBV7-9 | CASSSPGMANEKLFF
TRBJ2-4 | TRBV2 | CASSKDILGMDIQYF
TRBJ2-2 | TRBV18 | CASRDTTNTGELFF
TRBJ1-2 | TRBV15 | CATSRDGTGGGGYTF
TRBJ1-5 | TRBV7-9 | CASSLFTGGRAQPQHF
TRBJ2-1 | TRBV7-9 | CASSLALVFGGVEQFF
TRBJ1-1 | TRBV5-4 | CASSFPDRPNTEAFF
TRBJ2-3 | TRBV19 | CASSIGRRSTDTQYF
TRBJ2-7 | TRBV11-2 | CASSPRDTNTYEQYF
TRBJ1-6 | TRBV6-4 | CASSLQGQGASPLHF
TRBJ2-7 | TRBV27 | CASSLFRDRGEQYF
TRBJ2-3 | TRBV28 | CASSGRGLAGGNVITDTQYF
TRBJ2-7 | TRBV12-3/TRBV12-4 | CASSSYNEQYF
TRBJ1-2 | TRBV6-5 | CASSYLASGGGYTF
TRBJ2-5 | TRBV2 | CASSRRLGQETQYF
TRBJ2-1 | TRBV6-2/TRBV6-3 | CASSYMSRVDEQFF
TRBJ1-1 | TRBV7-9 | CASSSRQGPTEAFF
TRBJ1-2 | TRBV7-9 | CASSLDSGIYGYTF
TRBJ2-3 | TRBV7-2 | CASSLGGGWSTDTQYF
TRBJ1-2 | TRBV30 | CAWGVGGSYYGYTF
TRBJ1-1 | TRBV15 | CATSRERRGEAFF
TRBJ2-5 | TRBV11-1 | CASSLGQQETQYF
TRBJ2-2 | TRBV7-7 | CASRELPPGGNTGELFF
TRBJ1-2 | TRBV5-4 | CASSPLQGYYGYTF
TRBJ1-6 | TRBV18 | CASSTGGGAESPLHF
TRBJ1-2 | TRBV19 | CASSFSGGYTF
TRBJ1-1 | TRBV28 | CASSLGFEAFF
TRBJ2-3 | TRBV4-1 | CASSQEMGQGLGEDTQYF
TRBJ1-5 | TRBV2 | CASSDLRGLGQPQHF
TRBJ1-2 | TRBV6-1 | CASSETRYGYTF
TRBJ1-6 | TRBV2 | CASSPPPDRGFSSYNSPLHF
TRBJ1-5 | TRBV5-6 | CASSYLGTGGQPQHF
TRBJ2-5 | TRBV5-1 | CASSRTSGGYQETQYF
TRBJ2-7 | TRBV7-3 | CASSLSTGGLYEQYF
TRBJ1-6 | TRBV9 | CASSVAGSLNSPLHF
TRBJ1-5 | TRBV4-1 | CASSRTVSANQPQHF
TRBJ1-1 | TRBV2 | CASRDYRGSEAFF
TRBJ2-5 | TRBV5-1 | CASSLTGIETQYF
TRBJ2-3 | TRBV24-1 | CATSDTGLADDTQYF
TRBJ2-3 | TRBV9 | CASSTLAGGPDTQYF
TRBJ2-7 | TRBV5-4 | CASSHVTGDSGEQYF
TRBJ2-3 | TRBV3-1/TRBV3-2 | CASSQQGPPHMDTQYF
TRBJ1-3 | TRBV11-2 | CASSLAWGAGNTIYF
TRBJ2-2 | TRBV6-6 | CASGRGGGGTGELFF
TRBJ1-3 | TRBV12-5 | CASGLVMRTPGNTIYF